The sequence of this T cell receptor beta chain was determined in a study of CD8+ T cells in alopecia areata. Study results and limitations: Lesional scalp exceeded normal scalp in clonality, especially in alopecia totalis/universalis. Normal-skin resident alphabeta T cells also appear among scalp sample sequences.

CD4+ and CD8+ T cells were sorted from PBMCs stained for CD3, CD4 and CD8. As regards this clone: Its antigen is currently unknown.

In each case, RNA was isolated and then reverse transcribed into cDNA as the sequencing template. The data were produced by immunoSEQ multiplex PCR, yet TCRdb's version contains in-frame clones alone and is incomplete. The data contain approximately 150,000 clones, 50% to 65% of them seen just once; the ten biggest clones take up 4% to 5.5%. The sequence derives from a human donor in good health. Sequenced sample: CD4+ T cells sorted from blood.

In DNA, the CDR3 is TGCAGCGGAGAGCGTTTTGAGACCCAGTACTTC. This codes for CSGERFETQYF. The chain is built from TRBV29-1 and TRBJ2-5; D gene unclear. The length of the CDR3 is 11 residues. Germline-derived CDR1 and CDR2 are SQVTM and ANQGSEA. Trimming removed 7 bases from V and 5 bases from J, with 11 bases in between.